This entry describes one T cell receptor (beta chain). No antigen is known for it. Between the trimmed V and J ends, which lost 5 bases and 7 bases, there was a span of 21 bases. Germline loops: CDR1 LNHDA, CDR2 SQIVND (reference sequence). The CDR3 length is 16 residues. This entry belongs to a study of OX40 agonist ivuxolimab in advanced cancers. Study background: The drug used for patients, ivuxolimab, was an agonistic anti-OX40 (CD134) antibody. The group had a mean age of 60 years, ranged from roughly 23 to 85, and was less than 85% male. Dosing consisted of intravenous ivuxolimab at 0.01 to 10 mg/kg every 2 weeks.

Study-wide points: Clonal expansion by week 6 occurred in CD4+ and CD8+ blood T cells (at 0.1 to 3.0 mg/kg).

The method was immunoSEQ multiplex PCR; TCRdb's version includes in-frame clones alone and lacks a portion of them. The sample shows around 70,000 clones, over 70% of them seen only once. The gene calls are TRBV19 and TRBJ1-5; the D gene is possibly TRBD1 (5 bases). The specimen was CD4+ or CD8+ T cells sorted from blood, collected in a trial of the OX40 agonist ivuxolimab. The TCR was taken from an adult with an advanced solid tumor such as melanoma, head and neck, liver or kidney cancer. The CDR3 region has the DNA TGTGCCAGTAGTTCCCTTACATTCAGGGTCGGCCAGCCCCAGCATTTT. Translated: CASSSLTFRVGQPQHF.